This entry lists 15 T cell receptor beta chains sequenced from one sample in a study of blood T cells in healthy people across ages. PCR was performed a second time for about 7 to 11 cycles using a sample-barcoded 5' primer and a J-beta primer mix. TCRdb re-called the 5' RACE reads with MiXCR, one entry per CDR3 protein. The sample includes around 970,000 distinct CDR3 sequences, about 53% seen only once; the top ten take over 20%. The sample comprised blood. All receptors derive from a woman aged 55-70 years in good health.

This clonotype was found a few times. The V call is TRBV5-6, the J call TRBJ2-3; 12 positions agree with TRBD2. The CDR3 spans 15 residues. V was clipped by 3 bases and J by 4 bases; unmatched bases: 3. Germline V lookup: CDR1 SGHDT, CDR2 YYEEEE. The CDR3 coding sequence is TGTGCCAGCAGCTCGACTAGCGGGAGTGCAGATACGCAGTATTTT. It specifies CASSSTSGSADTQYF.

This chain connects TRBV9 to TRBJ1-2; 7 nucleotides match TRBD1. The V gene's germline CDR1 is SGDLS and CDR2 YYNGEE. The junction had 5 bases not matched to a gene; V was cut back by 4 bases and J by 2 bases. The CDR3 is 14 amino acids. The CDR3 is CASSKQGRNYGYTF. CDR3 coding DNA: TGTGCCAGCAGCAAACAGGGGCGAAACTATGGCTACACCTTC.

This chain uses TRBV28 with TRBJ1-5; unclear D gene. The CDR3 runs 13 residues. Germline CDR1 and CDR2: MDHEN and SYDVKM. Trimming left V 5 bases short and J 4 bases short, with 9 bases between. The CDR3 reads CASSVDWNQPQHF. For the CDR3, the DNA is TGTGCCAGCAGTGTAGATTGGAATCAGCCCCAGCATTTT.

The chain couples TRBV4-2 to TRBJ1-5; D ambiguous. The CDR3 covers 15 residues. Between the trimmed V and J ends, which lost 0 bases and 3 bases, there was a span of 9 bases. Germline V gene data show CDR1 as LGHNA and CDR2 as YNFKEQ. CDR3 region: CASSQDGSNNQPQHF. The CDR3 nucleotides read TGTGCCAGCAGCCAAGACGGATCTAACAATCAGCCCCAGCATTTT.

This chain connects TRBV5-1 to TRBJ1-2, with 7 bases lining up with TRBD1. V was pared by 3 bases and J by 1 base, with 3 bases of the junction left unmatched. Germline V gives CDR1 SGHRS, CDR2 YFSETQ. The CDR3 is made up of 14 amino acids. CDR3 coding DNA: TGCGCCAGCAGCTCGGACAGGCATAACTATGGCTACACCTTC. This translates into CASSSDRHNYGYTF. Together with reference TRBV5-1 and TRBJ1-2, the CDR3 gives the full variable domain: KAGVTQTPRYLIKTRGQQVTLSCSPISGHRSVSWYQQTPGQGLQFLFEYFSETQRNKGNFPGRFSGRQFSNSRSEMNVSTLELGDSALYLCASSSDRHNYGYTFGSGTRLTVV.

The V and J genes are TRBV2 and TRBJ2-3; 7 nucleotides line up with TRBD2. This CDR3 has 14 amino acids. V shed 7 bases and J 2 bases; nucleotides not matched to a gene: 6. Germline-derived CDR1 and CDR2 are SNHLY and FYNNEI. The CDR3 here is CASTEAGPTDTQYF. CDR3 nucleotide sequence: TGTGCCAGCACAGAAGCGGGACCCACAGATACGCAGTATTTT. The full variable domain, rest sourced from reference TRBV2 and TRBJ2-3, is EPEVTQTPSHQVTQMGQEVILRCVPISNHLYFYWYRQILGQKVEFLVSFYNNEISEKSEIFDDQFSVERPDGSNFTLKIRSTKLEDSAMYFCASTEAGPTDTQYFGPGTRLTVL.

V usage is TRBV9 and J usage is TRBJ2-3; the D call may be TRBD1 or TRBD2 (7 bases each). With 4 bases removed from V and 2 bases from J, the gap between germline ends came to 14 bases. The CDR3 covers 15 residues. CDR1 SGDLS and CDR2 YYNGEE come from the germline V gene. This chain's CDR3 is CASSSGGTDTDTQYF. Here the CDR3 DNA reads TGTGCCAGCAGCTCCGGGGGGACAGACACAGATACGCAGTATTTT.

This rearrangement joins TRBV12-3 or TRBV12-4 to TRBJ1-4; 9 bases are shared with TRBD1. The CDR3 runs 15 residues. J lost 7 bases, V lost 5 bases, and 8 bases had no gene match. CDR3 sequence (DNA): TGTGCCAGCAGTACGGGGGACAGGGTGGGTGAAAAACTGTTTTTT. Protein product: CASSTGDRVGEKLFF.

In nucleotides, the CDR3 is TGCAGCGTTGAAGATCAGTGGTCGAATGAGCAGTTCTTC. Its translation is CSVEDQWSNEQFF. V and J are TRBV29-1 and TRBJ2-1; no clear D gene. Germline CDR1 reads SQVTM; CDR2 reads ANQGSEA. The CDR3 consists of 13 residues. Between the trimmed V and J ends, which lost 0 bases and 7 bases, there was a span of 10 bases.

This clonotype was detected many times. The junction does not match germline at one end; this may be a read error. The V and J genes are TRBV4-1 and TRBJ2-5; D is perhaps TRBD2 (6 bases). This CDR3 has 13 amino acids. The germline gives CDR1 MGHRA, CDR2 YSYEKL. The CDR3 DNA follows: TGTGCCAGCAGCCAAGGAGGGCAAGAGACCCAGTACTTC. Protein: CASSQGGQETQYF.

V is TRBV12-3 or TRBV12-4 and J is TRBJ2-5, with TRBD1 identical over 7 bases. V trimming: 6 bases; J trimming: 4 bases; junction bases outside the gene matches: 8. CDR3 length equals 14 residues. This CDR3 is CASRAGTVGETQYF. Written as DNA, the CDR3 is TGTGCCAGCAGGGCCGGGACAGTGGGAGAGACCCAGTACTTC.

CDR3 sequence (DNA): TGCGCCAGCAGCCCATGGCAAGGTGGGACGTACAATGAGCAGTTCTTC. Its translation is CASSPWQGGTYNEQFF. This chain uses TRBV5-1 with TRBJ2-1, with D perhaps given as TRBD1 or TRBD2 (5 bases each). This CDR3 spans 16 amino acids. Trimming took off 4 bases at V and 4 bases at J, with 18 bases between the two ends. The germline V gene encodes CDR1 SGHRS and CDR2 YFSETQ.

The rearrangement joins TRBV2 to TRBJ2-7; the match to TRBD1 covers 8 bases. Unmatched junction bases numbered 6, after V lost 4 bases and J lost 4 bases. The CDR3 has 14 residues. CDR1 and CDR2 from the germline V gene are SNHLY and FYNNEI. The CDR3: CASSGQGAIYEQYF. The CDR3 DNA sequence: TGTGCCAGCAGTGGCCAGGGGGCTATTTACGAGCAGTACTTC.

V and J are TRBV28 and TRBJ2-7; 8 bases agree with TRBD2. The germline CDR1 and CDR2 sequences are MDHEN and SYDVKM. The CDR3 totals 15 residues. V gave up 6 bases and J gave up 3 bases; unmatched junction bases: 10. CDR3 residues: CASSLAGAGDYEQYF. CDR3 bases: TGTGCCAGCAGCCTGGCGGGAGCGGGAGACTACGAGCAGTACTTC.

The chain carries TRBV12-3 or TRBV12-4 and TRBJ2-3, with 8 bases fitting TRBD1. The CDR3 is made up of 15 amino acids. The V segment lost 1 base and the J segment 7 bases; nucleotides outside the gene matches: 7. For the CDR3, the DNA is TGTGCCAGCAGTTTAGGGACAGGGAGACGATATACGCAGTATTTT. Translating gives CASSLGTGRRYTQYF.